This TCR beta chain emerged from a study of shared clonotypes between healthy human individuals. Each PCR replicate from the sorted subsets contained around 200 ng DNA, which is 30,000 or so T cell genomes. In the authors' methods: ImmunoSEQ gave junction-only sequences without quality scores, so filtering differed. The assay was immunoSEQ multiplex PCR, and TCRdb's table has in-frame clones only and misses some. The D gene and trimming were derived from the DNA, and the V and J assignments and clone size from that table. Here the sample spans more than 1.2 million clones, 98% to 99% being singletons. This clone was detected once. Its antigen is unidentified. Whole-study results and caveats: Memory subsets generally showed smaller estimated richness than naive subsets did. Naive CD4 clonotypes overlapped across a few donors at around 5%.

The CDR3 covers 15 residues. Germline V gives CDR1 SGHRS, CDR2 YFSETQ. J gave up 2 bases and V 4 bases, and 6 bases lay outside the gene matches. The rearrangement joins TRBV5-1 to TRBJ2-3, with 8 bases matching TRBD1. Specimen: naive CD4+ T cells sorted from blood. Subset defined: CD45RA+ positively selected. The source is a man between 25 and 39 years old in good health. This chain's CDR3 is CASSLTGAITDTQYF. The DNA of the CDR3 is TGCGCCAGCAGCCTGACAGGGGCCATCACAGATACGCAGTATTTT.